This entry describes one TCR beta chain. Its cognate antigen is unknown. The junction and the germline gene differ at one end; a read error may be behind it. The sample belongs to a study of tumor and adjacent non-tumor tissue in lung cancer. Across the whole study: Aged about 31 to 80 years, patients included roughly ten men and a few women with stage I to III disease.

Findings and caveats of the study: Higher tumor TCR diversity was associated with shorter survival. Significantly higher TCR diversity was found in tumor than normal lung. Tumor repertoires had a smaller top 100 clone share than normal lung.

A modified ARM-PCR protocol with three rounds of nested PCR amplified TCRbeta. A single record per CDR3 protein comes from TCRdb applying MiXCR to the multiplex PCR reads. Of about 90,000 distinct CDR3 sequences in the sample, roughly 77% were seen once. This sample's RNA came from whole unsorted tissue. The normal lung tissue was taken more than 3 cm from the tumor edge. Germline V lookup: CDR1 MNHEY, CDR2 SVGAGI. CDR3 length equals 14 residues. This chain links TRBV6-5 with TRBJ1-2; D unresolved. The sequencing sample was made of distant non-tumor lung tissue. The TCR originated in a woman aged 50 to 60 with non-small cell lung cancer. The CDR3 loop is CASGYSIPGRGYTF. The CDR3 region has the DNA TGTGCCAGCGGTTACTCGATCCCGGGCCGCGGCTACACCTTC.